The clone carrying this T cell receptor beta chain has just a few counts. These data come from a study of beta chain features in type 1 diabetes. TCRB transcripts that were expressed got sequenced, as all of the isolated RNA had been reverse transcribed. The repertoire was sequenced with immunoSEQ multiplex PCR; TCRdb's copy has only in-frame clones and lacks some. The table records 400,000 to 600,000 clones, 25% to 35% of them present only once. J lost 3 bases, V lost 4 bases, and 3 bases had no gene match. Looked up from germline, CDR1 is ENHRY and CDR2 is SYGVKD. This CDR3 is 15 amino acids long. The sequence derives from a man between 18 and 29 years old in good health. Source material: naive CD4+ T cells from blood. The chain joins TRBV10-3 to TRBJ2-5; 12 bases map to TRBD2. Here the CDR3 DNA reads TGTGCCATCAGTGGACTAGCGGGAGACAAAGAGACCCAGTACTTC. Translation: CAISGLAGDKETQYF.